The text below deals with one T cell receptor beta chain. TCRdb's copy holds only in-frame clones and misses some; the assay was immunoSEQ multiplex PCR. There are 98,000 or so clones in the sample; 82% occur only once, and 0.85% to 1% lies in the top ten. These data originate in a study of T cell clones after liver transplantation. The overall study: Until 12-24 months post-transplant, subjects got standard immunosuppression and no induction. Tolerant meant at least one year fully off immunosuppression without liver enzymes above twice normal.

The material was CD4+ T cells from blood, obtained before liver transplant. This sequence originates from a human donor who received a liver transplant.

The DNA for the CDR3 is TGTGCCAGTAGGCGGCCTAATGAAAAACTGTTTTTT. It specifies CASRRPNEKLFF. The rearrangement links TRBV19 to TRBJ1-4; no definite D call. Germline lookup yields CDR1 LNHDA and CDR2 SQIVND (reference sequence). V was trimmed by 6 bases and J by 3 bases, leaving 5 bases between them. The CDR3 loop spans 12 amino acids.